This is a list of T cell receptor beta chains from one sample in a study of T cell responses to AZD1222 COVID-19 vaccine. Clones were read by immunoSEQ multiplex PCR, and TCRdb kept only the in-frame ones, dropping some. The sample yields roughly 60,000 clones, about 74% seen once. The specimen comprised peripheral blood, sampled 28 days after the second AZD1222 dose. The receptors were gathered from an adult who received the AZD1222 COVID-19 vaccine. The CDR3 runs from the conserved cysteine through the conserved F or W. D genes are given only for firm matches. Size values are once, few and many counts, or a class for expanded clones, and some rows have none.

NA NA TRBJ1-5 TRBV15 TGTGCCACCCGCAGGGACACTAATAGCAATCAGCCCCAGCATTTT CATRRDTNSNQPQHF
NA TRBD1 TRBJ2-7 TRBV28 TGTGCCACAGGGGGCTGGAACGAGCAGTACTTC CATGGWNEQYF
NA NA TRBJ2-2 TRBV4-2 TGTGCCAGCAGCCACGGTTATAGCGGGAACACCGGGGAGCTGTTTTTT CASSHGYSGNTGELFF
once TRBD1 TRBJ1-5 TRBV5-8 TGTGCCAGCAGCTCTCGGCAGGGGGATCAGCCCCAGCATTTT CASSSRQGDQPQHF
NA NA TRBJ2-3 TRBV2 TGTGCCAGCAGTTGGGCAGGCGGTGATACGCAGTATTTT CASSWAGGDTQYF
NA TRBD2 TRBJ2-3 TRBV10-2 TGCGCCAGCAGTGAGGTAGCGGGGGGGTCAGATACGCAGTATTTT CASSEVAGGSDTQYF
NA NA TRBJ2-7 TRBV7-9 TGTGCCAGCAGCTTATCAGGGTCCAACGAGCAGTACTTC CASSLSGSNEQYF
NA TRBD1 TRBJ1-1 TRBV6-5 TGTGCCAGCAGTTACTCCCGGGACAGTCCTGAAGCTTTCTTT CASSYSRDSPEAFF
NA TRBD2 TRBJ2-7 TRBV10-3 TGTGCCATCAGTGGTGGGGAGGGGAGCTCCTACGAGCAGTACTTC CAISGGEGSSYEQYF
NA TRBD1 TRBJ1-4 TRBV7-8 TGTGCCAGCAGCCCACGGGACAGGGGGGTCGAAAAACTGTTTTTT CASSPRDRGVEKLFF
NA NA TRBJ1-1 TRBV7-9 TGTGCCAGCAGCCATTCAGAACAGGGAGGCACTGAAGCTTTCTTT CASSHSEQGGTEAFF
NA TRBD1 TRBJ2-3 TRBV11-2 TGTGCCAGCAGCTTATTCCGGCAGGGGGGCACAGATACGCAGTATTTT CASSLFRQGGTDTQYF
NA TRBD1 TRBJ1-1 TRBV6-5 TGTGCCAGCAGCGGACAGGAGAACACTGAAGCTTTCTTT CASSGQENTEAFF
NA NA TRBJ2-7 TRBV11-3 TGTGCCAGCAGCTTATTCTCGGTCGGCGAGCAGTACTTC CASSLFSVGEQYF
NA NA TRBJ1-1 TRBV18 TGTGCCAGCTCACGGCAGACCGAAATGAACACTGAAGCTTTCTTT CASSRQTEMNTEAFF
NA NA TRBJ1-1 TRBV5-6 TGTGCCACAGGGGATGTGAACACTGAAGCTTTCTTT CATGDVNTEAFF
NA TRBD1 TRBJ1-4 TRBV5-1 TGCGCCAGCTCCCAGGACAGGGCTAATGAAAAACTGTTTTTT CASSQDRANEKLFF
NA NA TRBJ2-5 TRBV10-3 TGTGCCATCAGTCCGGGTGCAGGGGTGGAAGAGACCCAGTACTTC CAISPGAGVEETQYF
NA NA TRBJ1-6 TRBV28 TGTGCCAGCAGCGACAGTAATTCACCCCTCCACTTT CASSDSNSPLHF
NA NA TRBJ1-5 TRBV2 TGTGCCAGCAGTGAACTCCAGGCCGATCAGCCCCAGCATTTT CASSELQADQPQHF
once NA TRBJ1-5 TRBV28 TGTGCCAGCAGTCCCTTGGGACGCCTAAATCAGCCCCAGCATTTT CASSPLGRLNQPQHF
once NA TRBJ1-1 TRBV19 TGTGCCAGTAGTATTACAGGGTGGGACACTGAAGCTTTCTTT CASSITGWDTEAFF
NA TRBD1 TRBJ1-4 TRBV5-5 TGTGCCAGCAGCCGTACAGGGGGTGATGAAAAACTGTTTTTT CASSRTGGDEKLFF
NA NA TRBJ2-2 TRBV5-1 TGCGCCAGCAGCTTGGTACAAGCCACCGGGGAGCTGTTTTTT CASSLVQATGELFF
few NA TRBJ2-1 TRBV15 TGTGCCACCAGCAGAGACAGGGATTACGAGCAGTTCTTC CATSRDRDYEQFF
NA TRBD2 TRBJ2-7 TRBV7-9 TGTGCCAGCAGCTCCGCGGGAGGGGGCCCTAGCTCCTACGAGCAGTACTTC CASSSAGGGPSSYEQYF
few TRBD1 TRBJ1-2 TRBV4-2 TGTGCCAGCCGCCGCCCAGGGGGCTTCTATGGCTACACCTTC CASRRPGGFYGYTF
once NA TRBJ2-5 TRBV5-1 TGCGCCAGCAGCTTGATCGAATGGGGGACCCAGTACTTC CASSLIEWGTQYF
NA NA TRBJ1-3 TRBV7-2 TGTGCCAGCAGCTTAGACTCGGCGAGCTCTGGAAACACCATATATTTT CASSLDSASSGNTIYF
NA NA TRBJ1-2 TRBV6-5 TGTGCCAGCAGTTATGATCCCAGGGGACGTGGCTACACCTTC CASSYDPRGRGYTF
once NA TRBJ1-1 TRBV3-1/TRBV3-2 TGTGCCAGCAGCATCCGGACAGCGAACACTGAAGCTTTCTTT CASSIRTANTEAFF
NA NA TRBJ2-7 TRBV18 TGTGCCAGCTCACTTACGGAGTACGAGCAGTACTTC CASSLTEYEQYF
NA NA TRBJ2-2 TRBV9 TGTGCCAGCAGCGTAGGTGGCACCGGGGAGCTGTTTTTT CASSVGGTGELFF
NA NA TRBJ2-3 TRBV29-1 TGCAGCGTTGATTTTACTAGCCCTAGCACAGATACGCAGTATTTT CSVDFTSPSTDTQYF
NA NA TRBJ2-1 TRBV9 TGTGCCAGCAGCGTAGCTGTCGGGGGCTCTTACAATGAGCAGTTCTTC CASSVAVGGSYNEQFF
NA NA TRBJ1-2 TRBV19 TGTGCCAGTATGGGGGCTCGGACAACTAACAACTATGGCTACACCTTC CASMGARTTNNYGYTF
NA NA TRBJ2-2 TRBV9 TGTGCCAGCAGCGTCGGACCAAACACCGGGGAGCTGTTTTTT CASSVGPNTGELFF